One sample yielded the 17 T cell receptor beta chains listed below, sequenced in a study of memory CD4+ T cells and cytomegalovirus serostatus. The protocol was immunoSEQ multiplex PCR, while the TCRdb copy is restricted to in-frame clones and leaves out a portion. The sample has about 61,000 clones, roughly 80% seen once. The sort gate was single viable CD3+CD4+CD8-CD45RO+ cells for memory CD4+ T cells. Sequencing was carried out using memory CD4+ T cells from blood. The receptors were sampled from an adult in good health and CMV-seronegative. Some clones in this sample may be carry-over from other donors' samples.

The chain carries TRBV6-6 and TRBJ2-5; no clear D gene. Trimming took off 8 bases at V and 0 bases at J, with 4 bases between the two ends. Germline lookup yields CDR1 MNHNY and CDR2 SVGAGI (reference sequence). This CDR3 region has 11 residues. The CDR3 sequence: CASRYQETQYF. The CDR3 DNA sequence: TGTGCCAGCCGGTACCAAGAGACCCAGTACTTC.

The CDR3 nucleotides read TGTGCCAGCAGCACCGGACTGACTCGCGCAGATACGCAGTATTTT. Protein sequence: CASSTGLTRADTQYF. This chain links TRBV5-6 with TRBJ2-3; D is possibly TRBD2 (5 bases). From germline, CDR1 is SGHDT and CDR2 YYEEEE. The CDR3 totals 15 residues. Deletions cut 4 bases from V and 4 bases from J, with 16 bases between.

V gene TRBV18 combines with J gene TRBJ1-4; D uncertain. Trimming removed 3 bases at V and 2 bases at J, with 13 bases between. This CDR3 comprises 16 residues. Per the germline V gene, CDR1 is KGHSH and CDR2 is LQKENI. The CDR3 loop is CASSPAWAATNEKLFF. The CDR3 DNA sequence: TGTGCCAGCTCACCGGCTTGGGCTGCGACTAATGAAAAACTGTTTTTT.

The CDR3 here is CASSQDRRNEAFF. DNA of the CDR3: TGCGCCAGCAGCCAAGATCGTAGGAATGAAGCTTTCTTT. This chain links TRBV4-3 with TRBJ1-1; D is uncertain. This CDR3 contains 13 residues. CDR1 is LGHNA and CDR2 is YSLEER in the germline V gene. The V and J ends lost 0 bases and 7 bases respectively, with 9 bases between them.

The J gene is TRBJ2-1, the V gene TRBV7-2; 12 nucleotides match TRBD2. CDR1 is SGHTA, CDR2 FQGNSA, per germline. There are 18 residues in the CDR3. The V segment lost 5 bases and the J segment 4 bases; nucleotides outside the gene matches: 12. The CDR3 sequence is CASSLTRLAGDYYNEQFF. DNA of the CDR3: TGTGCCAGCAGCCTGACTCGACTAGCGGGGGACTATTACAATGAGCAGTTCTTC.

CDR3 residues: CASSFVRVESPLHF. Written as DNA, the CDR3 is TGTGCCAGCAGCTTTGTCAGGGTGGAATCACCCCTCCACTTT. The chain links TRBV7-2 to TRBJ1-6, with D perhaps TRBD1 (5 bases). The V and J ends lost 3 bases and 10 bases respectively, with 13 bases between them. Germline CDR1 and CDR2: SGHTA and FQGNSA. The CDR3 is 14 amino acids.

The chain employs TRBV7-2 and TRBJ2-7; D is possibly TRBD2 (6 bases). The V and J ends lost 5 bases and 0 bases respectively, with 14 bases between them. This CDR3 has 15 amino acids. Germline V gene lookup returns CDR1 SGHTA and CDR2 FQGNSA. CDR3 in amino acids: CASSDPGLVSYEQYF. CDR3 nucleotide sequence: TGTGCCAGCAGCGATCCGGGACTGGTCTCCTACGAGCAGTACTTC.

This chain connects TRBV19 to TRBJ2-3; TRBD2 aligns across 7 bases. From germline, CDR1 is LNHDA and CDR2 SQIVND (reference sequence). The CDR3 is 15 amino acids. Unmatched junction bases numbered 12, after V lost 6 bases and J lost 6 bases. This CDR3 is CASRQRGGLWDTQYF. CDR3 coding DNA: TGTGCCAGTAGGCAGCGGGGTGGCCTTTGGGATACGCAGTATTTT.

The rearrangement joins TRBV30 to TRBJ1-1; no definite D call. Trimming removed 1 base from V and 8 bases from J, with 5 bases in between. Germline assignment: CDR1 GTSNPN and CDR2 SVGIG (reference sequence). CDR3 length: 10 amino acids. The CDR3: CAWSGQEAFF. In DNA, the CDR3 is TGTGCCTGGAGTGGGCAGGAAGCTTTCTTT.

The gene calls are TRBV7-2 and TRBJ2-5, with D hard to call. V lost 5 bases to trimming and J lost 7 bases, with 11 bases between them. CDR3 length: 12 residues. Germline loops: CDR1 SGHTA, CDR2 FQGNSA. CDR3 residues: CASSPTQATQYF. Written as DNA, the CDR3 is TGTGCCAGCAGCCCAACCCAGGCGACCCAGTACTTC.

The chain has TRBV7-2 and TRBJ2-7; D is possibly TRBD2 (5 bases). Germline-derived CDR1 and CDR2 are SGHTA and FQGNSA. V lost 5 bases and J 7 bases, leaving 18 bases between the germline ends. The CDR3 has 14 residues. The CDR3 sequence: CASSRSAGIREQYF. The DNA for the CDR3 is TGTGCCAGCAGCCGATCGGCGGGTATCCGAGAGCAGTACTTC.

The J gene is TRBJ2-1, the V gene TRBV7-2; weak D call: TRBD2 (7 bases). Germline lookup yields CDR1 SGHTA and CDR2 FQGNSA. There are 12 residues in the CDR3. Trimming took 5 bases from V and 8 from J, leaving 10 bases between them. CDR3 in DNA: TGTGCCAGCAGCGGGGGGGGCGATGAGCAGTTCTTC. It codes for CASSGGGDEQFF. Supplemented by reference TRBV7-2 and TRBJ2-1, the full variable domain reads GAGVSQSPSNKVTEKGKDVELRCDPISGHTALYWYRQSLGQGLEFLIYFQGNSAPDKSGLPSDRFSAERTGGSVSTLTIQRTQQEDSAVYLCASSGGGDEQFFGPGTRLTVL.

The chain joins TRBV5-1 to TRBJ1-2; D gene ambiguous. CDR3 length: 13 residues. Germline V gives CDR1 SGHRS, CDR2 YFSETQ. Trimming took 0 bases from V and 2 from J, leaving 5 bases between them. In DNA form, the CDR3 reads TGCGCCAGCAGCTTGGAACAGAACTATGGCTACACCTTC. Translated, it gives CASSLEQNYGYTF.

In this sample, this clone turned up once. The rearrangement uses TRBV19 and TRBJ1-2; possibly TRBD1 for D (6 bases). The germline V and J ends were trimmed by 5 bases and 8 bases, with 21 bases remaining between them. Germline values: CDR1 LNHDA, CDR2 SQIVND (reference sequence). The CDR3 loop spans 15 amino acids. CDR3 in DNA: TGTGCCAGTAGTCAACAATACAGGGCCCCGGCGGGCTACACCTTC. Its protein is CASSQQYRAPAGYTF.

This clone came up a few times. This chain links TRBV30 with TRBJ1-2; D call uncertain. V dropped 0 bases and J dropped 8 bases, with 13 bases sitting between them. CDR1 GTSNPN and CDR2 SVGIG come from the germline V gene (reference sequence). The CDR3 extends over 13 amino acids. The CDR3 DNA reads as TGTGCCTGGAGTGTAAGGGTTCCAGCCGGCTACACCTTC. Its translation is CAWSVRVPAGYTF.

This sequence joins TRBV19 and TRBJ1-5; D not certain. V shed 2 bases and J shed 0 bases, with 8 bases lying between them. Germline values: CDR1 LNHDA, CDR2 SQIVND (reference sequence). The CDR3 runs to 15 residues. The CDR3 nucleotides read TGTGCCAGTAGTATATTTCTGGATAGCAATCAGCCCCAGCATTTT. This codes for CASSIFLDSNQPQHF.

This chain links TRBV5-1 with TRBJ2-1, with TRBD1 matching 8 bases. With V trimmed by 4 bases and J by 9 bases, 9 bases remained unmatched. CDR3 length: 14 amino acids. Germline V CDR1 and CDR2: SGHRS, YFSETQ. The CDR3 loop reads CASSGQGPLSEQFF. Here the CDR3 DNA reads TGCGCCAGCAGCGGACAGGGTCCATTGTCTGAGCAGTTCTTC.